This T cell receptor (beta chain) was identified during a study of post-analysis software for immune sequencing data. Study-wide points: Normalized Chao1 diversity was significantly reduced in patients versus controls. Analysis by F measure revealed that same-batch samples clustered strongly together. Five or six TRBV segments were significantly more frequent in patients than in controls. TRBV5-6, TRBV5-1 and TRBV20-1 were among these segments.

The CDR3 runs 15 residues. The V end was cut by 8 bases, the J end by 0 bases, with 14 bases between. The authors incorporated unique molecular identifiers into the TCR beta cDNA libraries. It was from about 0.94 to 9.7 million T cells that roughly 0.5 million cDNA molecules came. In TCRdb, the PCR reads were re-called with MiXCR into one record per CDR3 protein. The top ten clones hold around 1.7% of a sample with under 650,000 distinct CDR3 sequences, roughly 40% of them seen once. On this clonotype itself: The antigen is unknown.

The sequenced sample was blood. The chain carries TRBV12-3 or TRBV12-4 and TRBJ1-5; D is ambiguous. The TCR sequence derives from a girl under 18 with multiple sclerosis. In nucleotides, the CDR3 is TGTGCCAGCGCTCAAGACGGGCGTAGCAATCAGCCCCAGCATTTT. As protein: CASAQDGRSNQPQHF.